This TCR beta chain was observed in a study of T-cell memory formation after mild COVID-19. The overall study: Each donor largely had its own TCR clusters. Notes on the study in general: Clones which contracted sat mainly in CM and EM if CD4+, and in EMRA if CD8+.

The CDR3 is 18 amino acids in total, end residues counted. Note on this clonotype: Its antigen is as yet unknown. No DNA is shown, since the ends of the CDR3 on it are uncertain; the CDR3 is the one TCRdb lists.

In TCRdb, the 5' RACE reads were re-called with MiXCR into one record per CDR3 protein. The sample consists of approximately 82,000 distinct CDR3 sequences, over 10% of them appearing once. This receptor was taken from a man aged 18 to 29 who had mild COVID-19 (a few samples of this study predate the infection). Cell type and time point are not known. The sequenced sample was PBMCs or a T cell subset sorted from them (not recorded which). This chain uses TRBV23-1 with TRBJ2-2; TRBD2 is the table's D call, not checked against the DNA. TRBV23-1 is treated as an ORF (open reading frame) with a function not yet certain. The CDR3 protein is CASSLRLPRAQTPGSCFF.